The 30 T cell receptor beta chains given below trace back to one sample, sequenced in a study of technical replicates of blood from four donors. The protocol was immunoSEQ multiplex PCR, while the TCRdb copy is restricted to in-frame clones and leaves out a portion. The top ten hold over 0.2% of the sample, which has some 98,000 clones, approximately 94% seen once. What was sequenced was T cells isolated from PBMCs. Source of these receptors: a human donor in good health.

The chain carries TRBV5-1 and TRBJ2-5; D is possibly TRBD2 (6 bases). This CDR3 has 15 residues. Per germline, CDR1 SGHRS and CDR2 YFSETQ. Trimming took 0 bases from V and 1 from J, leaving 10 bases between them. The CDR3 reads CASSLGAGFQETQYF. In DNA, the CDR3 is TGCGCCAGCAGCTTGGGCGCGGGGTTCCAAGAGACCCAGTACTTC.

V gene TRBV5-1 combines with J gene TRBJ2-5; TRBD2 matches 14 bases. Trimming cost V 0 bases and J 3 bases; bases outside gene matches: 1. CDR3 length: 16 residues. Germline V CDR1 and CDR2: SGHRS, YFSETQ. Written as DNA, the CDR3 is TGCGCCAGCAGCTTGGAGGGACTAGCGGGAGAAGAGACCCAGTACTTC. Translation gives CASSLEGLAGEETQYF.

CDR3 residues: CASSPEGPAGPYNEQFF. CDR3 nucleotides: TGTGCCAGCTCACCAGAAGGGCCAGCGGGGCCTTACAATGAGCAGTTCTTC. The chain uses TRBV18 and TRBJ2-1; 7 bases match TRBD2. J lost 4 bases, V lost 2 bases, and 11 bases had no gene match. CDR3 length: 17 residues. Germline V gene data show CDR1 as KGHSH and CDR2 as LQKENI.

The rearrangement links TRBV5-1 to TRBJ2-1; 11 bases map to TRBD1. The CDR3 sequence is 15 residues long. Germline CDR1 SGHRS, CDR2 YFSETQ. V lost 4 bases and J lost 4; bases outside the gene matches: 4. CDR3 in DNA: TGCGCCAGCAGCACCGGACAGGGGGCTTACAATGAGCAGTTCTTC. As protein: CASSTGQGAYNEQFF.

J is TRBJ1-5 and V is TRBV9; maybe TRBD1 (6 bases). CDR3 length equals 15 residues. The germline gives CDR1 SGDLS, CDR2 YYNGEE. Between the trimmed V and J ends, which lost 1 base and 2 bases, there was a span of 10 bases. Here the CDR3 reads CASSVLPGGNQPQHF. CDR3 DNA sequence: TGTGCCAGCAGCGTATTGCCAGGGGGCAATCAGCCCCAGCATTTT.

The rearrangement joins TRBV4-2 to TRBJ1-5; no firm D call. Trimming stripped 0 bases from V and 1 base from J, with 4 bases between. The CDR3 has 14 residues. Looked up from germline, CDR1 is LGHNA and CDR2 is YNFKEQ. CDR3 coding DNA: TGTGCCAGCAGCCAAGATATAAGCAATCAGCCCCAGCATTTT. It yields the protein CASSQDISNQPQHF.

The chain is built from TRBV6-5 and TRBJ1-2, with D unclear. Per the germline V gene, CDR1 is MNHEY and CDR2 is SVGAGI. The germline V and J ends were trimmed by 0 bases and 4 bases, with 12 bases remaining between them. CDR3 length: 15 residues. The CDR3 spells CASSYSGIGSYGYTF. DNA of the CDR3: TGTGCCAGCAGTTACTCGGGCATCGGGAGCTATGGCTACACCTTC.

The genes are TRBV5-6 and TRBJ1-4; D unclear. The CDR3 runs to 14 residues. Looked up from germline, CDR1 is SGHDT and CDR2 is YYEEEE. Trimming removed 4 bases at V and 6 bases at J, with 13 bases between. Here the CDR3 reads CASSPRLGDEKLFF. The CDR3 bases are TGTGCCAGCAGCCCTCGACTTGGTGATGAAAAACTGTTTTTT.

The rearrangement uses TRBV28 and TRBJ2-2; 7 bases are a match to TRBD1. Germline V lookup: CDR1 MDHEN, CDR2 SYDVKM. V lost 5 bases and J lost 0; bases outside the gene matches: 9. There are 17 residues in the CDR3. CDR3 DNA: TGTGCCAGCAGTCGCTCCGGACAGGTGGCGAACACCGGGGAGCTGTTTTTT. Its translation is CASSRSGQVANTGELFF. The entire variable domain, with the rest obtained from reference TRBV28 and TRBJ2-2, is as follows: DVKVTQSSRYLVKRTGEKVFLECVQDMDHENMFWYRQDPGLGLRLIYFSYDVKMKEKGDIPEGYSVSREKKERFSLILESASTNQTSMYLCASSRSGQVANTGELFFGEGSRLTVL.

The chain joins TRBV2 to TRBJ2-2; D uncertain. CDR1 is SNHLY, CDR2 FYNNEI, per germline. This CDR3 contains 13 residues. The V gene lost 4 bases and the J gene lost 4 bases, with 7 bases spanning the gap. As DNA, the CDR3 is TGTGCCAGCAGTGTCAGTTTCACCGGGGAGCTGTTTTTT. Translation gives CASSVSFTGELFF.

J is TRBJ1-4 and V is TRBV14, with 7 nucleotides matching TRBD1. Germline V CDR1 and CDR2: SGHDN, FVKESK. V shed 3 bases, J shed 11 bases, and the junction held 9 bases outside the gene matches. This CDR3 is built from 14 residues. CDR3 DNA sequence: TGTGCCAGCAGCCAGACAGGGAGGCAGCAGAAACTGTTTTTT. Residues: CASSQTGRQQKLFF.

This sequence joins TRBV4-1 and TRBJ2-7, with a weak D call TRBD1 (6 bases). V was cut by 1 base and J by 2 bases, with 12 bases left in between. CDR1 is MGHRA, CDR2 YSYEKL, per germline. The CDR3 has 15 residues. CDR3 bases: TGCGCCAGCAGCCAAGGGCGACAGGAAACCTACGAGCAGTACTTC. It yields the protein CASSQGRQETYEQYF.

The V call is TRBV7-3, the J call TRBJ2-1; D may be TRBD2 (6 bases). The V and J ends lost 5 bases and 4 bases respectively, with 15 bases between them. Germline-derived CDR1 and CDR2 are SGHTA and FQGTGA. This CDR3 region has 15 residues. The DNA of the CDR3 is TGTGCCAGCAGCCCCCTCCCGGGGACTTACAATGAGCAGTTCTTC. Residues: CASSPLPGTYNEQFF.

This chain's CDR3 is CASSLVGGTSSYEQYF. The CDR3 DNA reads TGTGCCAGCAGCTTGGTAGGGGGCACCAGCTCCTACGAGCAGTACTTC. The chain joins TRBV5-6 to TRBJ2-7, with 7 positions matching TRBD1. The CDR3 spans 16 residues. V lost 0 bases to trimming and J lost 0 bases; unmatched junction nucleotides: 6. The V gene's germline CDR1 is SGHDT and CDR2 YYEEEE.

This clone was recorded only once. The CDR3 loop is CASSYGQTGELFF. CDR3 sequence (DNA): TGTGCCAGCAGTTATGGGCAGACCGGGGAGCTGTTTTTT. The chain uses TRBV6-6 and TRBJ2-2; D call uncertain. The V and J ends lost 3 bases and 5 bases respectively, with 7 bases between them. Germline V gives CDR1 MNHNY, CDR2 SVGAGI (reference sequence). This CDR3 has 13 residues.

The chain couples TRBV6-5 to TRBJ1-2; D is undetermined. CDR1 and CDR2 from the germline V gene are MNHEY and SVGAGI. With 5 bases removed from V and 5 bases from J, the gap between germline ends came to 12 bases. This CDR3 has 13 residues. The CDR3 here is CASSLIQHYGYTF. In DNA form, the CDR3 reads TGTGCCAGCAGTCTTATACAGCATTATGGCTACACCTTC.

The J gene is TRBJ1-2, the V gene TRBV27; TRBD1 is a possible D gene (6 bases). The ends were cut back, 8 bases at V and 4 bases at J, with 14 bases in the middle. Germline loops: CDR1 MNHEY, CDR2 SMNVEV (reference sequence). CDR3 length: 13 amino acids. CDR3 residues: CASGQDRPYGYTF. The DNA of the CDR3 is TGTGCCAGCGGGCAAGACAGGCCCTATGGCTACACCTTC.

This clone has only one observation. The J gene is TRBJ1-2, the V gene TRBV5-1; 10 bases agree with TRBD1. Germline assignment: CDR1 SGHRS and CDR2 YFSETQ. This CDR3 spans 16 amino acids. With 3 bases clipped from V and 8 bases from J, the junction kept 13 bases outside the gene matches. CDR3 region: CASSSGTGAQWKGYTF. The CDR3 DNA reads TGCGCCAGCAGCTCCGGGACAGGGGCACAATGGAAAGGCTACACCTTC.

This clone was seen a single time. V usage is TRBV6-6 and J usage is TRBJ2-7; TRBD2 aligns across 14 bases. The CDR3 is 15 residues long. V dropped 6 bases and J dropped 4; count of bases not matched to a gene: 5. Looked up from germline, CDR1 is MNHNY and CDR2 is SVGAGI (reference sequence). CDR3 in DNA: TGTGCCAGCAGACCGGGACTAGCGGGAGAATACGAGCAGTACTTC. Amino acid sequence: CASRPGLAGEYEQYF.

The rearrangement joins TRBV4-1 to TRBJ1-2; maybe TRBD1 (6 bases). Trimming removed 0 bases at V and 4 bases at J, with 12 bases between. CDR1 and CDR2 (germline): MGHRA, YSYEKL. This CDR3 is 15 amino acids long. CDR3 loop: CASSQDRAGAYGYTF. As DNA, the CDR3 is TGCGCCAGCAGCCAAGATCGGGCGGGGGCCTATGGCTACACCTTC.

CDR3 residues: CASSWTLSPYEQYF. CDR3 nucleotides: TGTGCCAGCAGTTGGACTCTTTCACCCTACGAGCAGTACTTC. This chain links TRBV28 with TRBJ2-7, with D maybe TRBD2 (5 bases). Germline V gene sequence: CDR1 MDHEN, CDR2 SYDVKM. V lost 4 bases, J lost 2 bases, and 12 bases lay in between. The CDR3 is 14 residues long. Full variable domain (missing parts from reference TRBV28 and TRBJ2-7): DVKVTQSSRYLVKRTGEKVFLECVQDMDHENMFWYRQDPGLGLRLIYFSYDVKMKEKGDIPEGYSVSREKKERFSLILESASTNQTSMYLCASSWTLSPYEQYFGPGTRLTVT.

In its sample, this clone was seen once. This sequence joins TRBV14 and TRBJ2-1, with TRBD2 matching 11 bases. Germline CDR1 SGHDN, CDR2 FVKESK. V lost 3 bases, J lost 2 bases, and 0 bases stayed unmatched. The CDR3 spans 15 residues. The CDR3 DNA reads as TGTGCCAGCAGCCAGACTAGCGGGGCCTACAATGAGCAGTTCTTC. Protein: CASSQTSGAYNEQFF. The full variable domain, with the rest looked up from reference TRBV14 and TRBJ2-1, is EAGVTQFPSHSVIEKGQTVTLRCDPISGHDNLYWYRRVMGKEIKFLLHFVKESKQDESGMPNNRFLAERTGGTYSTLKVQPAELEDSGVYFCASSQTSGAYNEQFFGPGTRLTVL.

J is TRBJ2-1 and V is TRBV11-3, with D tentatively TRBD1 (5 bases). Trimming removed 0 bases at V and 6 bases at J, with 9 bases between. Germline lookup yields CDR1 SGHNT and CDR2 YENEEA. The CDR3 covers 14 residues. Here the CDR3 DNA reads TGTGCCAGCAGCTTAGAAGGGGCGCGCAATGAGCAGTTCTTC. Translating it yields CASSLEGARNEQFF.

The V gene is TRBV9, the J gene TRBJ2-7, with D perhaps TRBD2 (6 bases). V lost 3 bases to trimming and J lost 6 bases, with 13 bases between them. Germline V gives CDR1 SGDLS, CDR2 YYNGEE. The length of the CDR3 is 13 residues. The CDR3 sequence: CASSDAGRREQYF. The CDR3 DNA reads as TGTGCCAGCAGCGACGCAGGGAGGCGCGAGCAGTACTTC.

This clone came up once. V gene TRBV27 combines with J gene TRBJ2-7; TRBD2 is a possible D gene (6 bases). Germline V gives CDR1 MNHEY, CDR2 SMNVEV (reference sequence). CDR3 length: 13 amino acids. V was pared by 6 bases and J by 1 base, with 10 bases between. CDR3 in DNA: TGTGCCAGCAGAAGCGGGTTGTCCTACGAGCAGTACTTC. Translated: CASRSGLSYEQYF.

The V gene is TRBV10-1, the J gene TRBJ1-5; the D is unclear. Germline V gene data show CDR1 as WNHNN and CDR2 as SYGVQD (reference sequence). The CDR3 is 14 residues long. The V end lost 2 bases, the J end lost 2 bases, and 7 bases lay between the germline ends. The CDR3 DNA follows: TGCGCCAGCAGTGAGGGCGGGGGCAATCAGCCCCAGCATTTT. Amino acid sequence: CASSEGGGNQPQHF.

The chain is built from TRBV7-8 and TRBJ2-1; 8 nucleotides line up with TRBD2. In germline, CDR1 is SGHVS, CDR2 FQNEAQ. The junction had 11 bases not matched to a gene; V was cut back by 1 base and J by 15 bases. This CDR3 has 14 amino acids. The CDR3 spells CASSLEYNGLAPFF. The DNA for the CDR3 is TGTGCCAGCAGCTTAGAGTACAACGGACTAGCTCCGTTCTTC.

The rearrangement joins TRBV29-1 to TRBJ2-1; 7 bases line up with TRBD1. Germline loops: CDR1 SQVTM, CDR2 ANQGSEA. J gave up 3 bases and V 4 bases, and 3 bases lay outside the gene matches. This CDR3 has 13 residues. The DNA for the CDR3 is TGCAGCGTTGCAGGGGGTCTCTACAATGAGCAGTTCTTC. It encodes CSVAGGLYNEQFF.

This clone appeared once. The chain is built from TRBV9 and TRBJ2-3, with D uncertain. The V gene's germline CDR1 is SGDLS and CDR2 YYNGEE. This CDR3 region has 16 residues. V lost 3 bases and J 0 bases, leaving 14 bases between the germline ends. CDR3 region: CASSAHLATSTDTQYF. CDR3 coding DNA: TGTGCCAGCAGCGCCCACCTGGCGACTAGCACAGATACGCAGTATTTT. Full variable domain (outside the CDR3, taken from reference TRBV9 and TRBJ2-3): DSGVTQTPKHLITATGQRVTLRCSPRSGDLSVYWYQQSLDQGLQFLIQYYNGEERAKGNILERFSAQQFPDLHSELNLSSLELGDSALYFCASSAHLATSTDTQYFGPGTRLTVL.

The V and J genes are TRBV5-1 and TRBJ1-2; 8 bases align to TRBD1. The CDR3 has 14 amino acids. The ends lost 4 bases at V and 5 bases at J; junction bases unmatched: 7. Germline CDR1 SGHRS, CDR2 YFSETQ. CDR3 in DNA: TGCGCCAGCAGCATGGGACAGGTTGAATATGGCTACACCTTC. Protein: CASSMGQVEYGYTF.